Below are 7 T cell receptor beta chains sequenced from a single sample in a study of identical twins. Via MiXCR, TCRdb re-called the 5' RACE reads, giving one row per CDR3 protein. The data contain hundreds of thousands of distinct CDR3 sequences, roughly 20% of them singletons. This sample also appeared in a second study, on T cells expressing NK-cell markers.

The sequencing input was PBMCs. The receptors stem from a woman younger than 35 in good health.

The genes are TRBV10-3 and TRBJ2-7; possible D gene TRBD1, 6 bases. Trimming removed 3 bases from V and 3 bases from J, with 15 bases in between. The germline CDR1 and CDR2 sequences are ENHRY and SYGVKD. The CDR3 length is 15 residues. CDR3 DNA: TGTGCCATCAGTGACACAAAACAGGGTCTCTACGAGCAGTACTTC. Residues: CAISDTKQGLYEQYF.

This clonotype was picked up a small number of times. The rearrangement uses TRBV20-1 and TRBJ2-5; perhaps TRBD2 as D (6 bases). Germline V CDR1 and CDR2: DFQATT, SNEGSKA (reference sequence). The V gene lost 0 bases and the J gene lost 3 bases, with 11 bases spanning the gap. The CDR3 sequence is 14 residues long. The DNA of the CDR3 is TGCAGTGCTAGAGAGGGGGAGGCGAAAGAGACCCAGTACTTC. It translates to CSAREGEAKETQYF.

This clonotype occurred a few times. This chain connects TRBV12-3 or TRBV12-4 to TRBJ1-6; no clear D. The CDR3 extends over 12 amino acids. V was shortened by 3 bases and J by 7 bases, with 4 bases between the two germline ends. This CDR3 is CASSFMNSPLHF. Written as DNA, the CDR3 is TGTGCCAGCAGTTTCATGAATTCACCCCTCCACTTT.

This clonotype was counted only a few times. The V gene is TRBV9, the J gene TRBJ1-5, with D possibly being TRBD1 (5 bases). Germline CDR1 reads SGDLS; CDR2 reads YYNGEE. Trimming shortened V by 3 bases and J by 4 bases, and 17 bases separated the two germline ends. This CDR3 has 16 residues. CDR3 loop: CASSATDTWGNQPQHF. In nucleotides, the CDR3 is TGTGCCAGCAGCGCCACGGACACTTGGGGTAATCAGCCCCAGCATTTT.

This chain joins TRBV5-4 and TRBJ2-5; D is perhaps TRBD1 or TRBD2 (5 bases each). With 3 bases removed from V and 4 bases from J, the gap between germline ends came to 13 bases. The CDR3 covers 14 residues. CDR1 and CDR2 from the germline V gene are SGHNT and YYREEE (reference sequence). CDR3 in amino acids: CASSWDGRRETQYF. In DNA form, the CDR3 reads TGTGCCAGCAGCTGGGACGGTCGGAGAGAGACCCAGTACTTC.

The chain links TRBV20-1 to TRBJ2-1; D gene uncertain. Trimming stripped 3 bases from V and 8 bases from J, with 8 bases between. This CDR3 has 11 residues. Per germline, CDR1 DFQATT and CDR2 SNEGSKA (reference sequence). CDR3 sequence (DNA): TGCAGTGCTAGCGATAGACATGAGCAGTTCTTC. Amino acid sequence: CSASDRHEQFF.

The rearrangement joins TRBV20-1 to TRBJ1-1; D remains unclear. CDR1 DFQATT and CDR2 SNEGSKA come from the germline V gene (reference sequence). V lost 5 bases and J lost 7, with 11 bases in between. This CDR3 contains 11 residues. The CDR3 sequence is CSAFFDLEAFF. DNA of the CDR3: TGCAGTGCTTTCTTTGACCTTGAAGCTTTCTTT.